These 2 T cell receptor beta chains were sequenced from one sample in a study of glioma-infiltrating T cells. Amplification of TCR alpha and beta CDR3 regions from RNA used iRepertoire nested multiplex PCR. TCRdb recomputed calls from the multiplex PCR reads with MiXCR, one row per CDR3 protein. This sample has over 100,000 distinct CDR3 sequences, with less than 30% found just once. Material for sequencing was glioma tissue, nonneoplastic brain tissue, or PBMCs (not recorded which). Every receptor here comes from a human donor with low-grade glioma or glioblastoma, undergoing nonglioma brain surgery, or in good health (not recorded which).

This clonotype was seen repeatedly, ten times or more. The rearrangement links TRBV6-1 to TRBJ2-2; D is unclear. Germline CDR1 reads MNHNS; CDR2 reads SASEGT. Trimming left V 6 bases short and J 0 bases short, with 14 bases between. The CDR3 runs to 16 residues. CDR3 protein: CASSPIRRTNTGELFF. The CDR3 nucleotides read TGTGCCAGCAGCCCCATTAGGCGGACGAACACCGGGGAGCTGTTTTTT.

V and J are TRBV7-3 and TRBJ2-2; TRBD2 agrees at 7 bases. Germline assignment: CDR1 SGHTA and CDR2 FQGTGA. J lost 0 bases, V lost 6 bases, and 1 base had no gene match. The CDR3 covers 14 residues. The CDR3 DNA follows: TGTGCCAGCAGTCGGGGGGCGAACACCGGGGAGCTGTTTTTT. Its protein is CASSRGANTGELFF.